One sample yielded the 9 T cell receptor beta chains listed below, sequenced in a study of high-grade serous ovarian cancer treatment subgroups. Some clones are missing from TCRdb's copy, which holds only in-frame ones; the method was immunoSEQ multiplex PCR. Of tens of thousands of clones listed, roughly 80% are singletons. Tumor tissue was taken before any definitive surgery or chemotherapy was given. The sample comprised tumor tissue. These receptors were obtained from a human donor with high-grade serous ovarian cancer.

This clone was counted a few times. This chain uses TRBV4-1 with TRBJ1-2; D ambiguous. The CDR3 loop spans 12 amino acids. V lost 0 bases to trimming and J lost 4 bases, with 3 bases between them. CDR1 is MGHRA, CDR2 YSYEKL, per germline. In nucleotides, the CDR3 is TGCGCCAGCAGCCAAGACCCCTATGGCTACACCTTC. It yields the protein CASSQDPYGYTF.

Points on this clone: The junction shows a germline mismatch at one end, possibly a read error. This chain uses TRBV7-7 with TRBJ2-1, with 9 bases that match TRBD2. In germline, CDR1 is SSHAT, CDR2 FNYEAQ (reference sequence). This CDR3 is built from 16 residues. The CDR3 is CASSLATSGLYNEQFF. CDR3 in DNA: TGTGCTAGCAGCTTAGCGACTAGCGGTCTCTACAATGAGCAGTTCTTC.

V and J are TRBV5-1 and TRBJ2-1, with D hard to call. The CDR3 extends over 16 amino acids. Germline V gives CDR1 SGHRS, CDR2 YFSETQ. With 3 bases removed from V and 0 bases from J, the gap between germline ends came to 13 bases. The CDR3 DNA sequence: TGCGCCAGCAGCTCAGGAGACCCGAGCTCCTACAATGAGCAGTTCTTC. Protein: CASSSGDPSSYNEQFF.

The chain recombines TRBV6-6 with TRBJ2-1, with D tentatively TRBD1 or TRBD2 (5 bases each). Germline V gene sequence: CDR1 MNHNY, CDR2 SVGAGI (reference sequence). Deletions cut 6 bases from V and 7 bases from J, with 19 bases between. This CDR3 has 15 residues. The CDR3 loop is CASSPRDPALNEQFF. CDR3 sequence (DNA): TGTGCCAGCAGCCCCAGGGACCCGGCCTTAAATGAGCAGTTCTTC.

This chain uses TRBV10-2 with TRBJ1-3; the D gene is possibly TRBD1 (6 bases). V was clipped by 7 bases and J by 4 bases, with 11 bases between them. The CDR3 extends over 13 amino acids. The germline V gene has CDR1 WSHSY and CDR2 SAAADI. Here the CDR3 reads CASTRGKGNTIYF. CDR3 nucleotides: TGCGCCAGCACTAGGGGGAAGGGAAACACCATATATTTT.

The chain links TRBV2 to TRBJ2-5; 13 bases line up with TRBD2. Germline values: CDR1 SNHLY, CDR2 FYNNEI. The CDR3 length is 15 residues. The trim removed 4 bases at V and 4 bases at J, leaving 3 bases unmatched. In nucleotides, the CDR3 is TGTGCCAGCAGTGGGACTAGCGGGAGTGGAGAGACCCAGTACTTC. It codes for CASSGTSGSGETQYF.

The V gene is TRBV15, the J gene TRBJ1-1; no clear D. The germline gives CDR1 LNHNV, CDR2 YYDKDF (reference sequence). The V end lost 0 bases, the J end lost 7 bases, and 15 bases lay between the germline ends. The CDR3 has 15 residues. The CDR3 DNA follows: TGTGCCACCAGCAGAGAGGGGTCAAATTTTGGTGAAGCTTTCTTT. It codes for CATSREGSNFGEAFF.

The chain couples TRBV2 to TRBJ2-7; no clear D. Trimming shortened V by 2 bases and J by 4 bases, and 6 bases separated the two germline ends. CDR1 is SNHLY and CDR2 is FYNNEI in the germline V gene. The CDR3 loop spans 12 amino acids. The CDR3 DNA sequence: TGTGCCAGCAGTGAAAGAGATTACGAGCAGTACTTC. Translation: CASSERDYEQYF.

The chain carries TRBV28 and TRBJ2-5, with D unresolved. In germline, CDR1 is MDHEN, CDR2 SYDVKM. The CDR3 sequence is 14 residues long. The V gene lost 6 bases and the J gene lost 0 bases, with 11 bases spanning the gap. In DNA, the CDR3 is TGTGCCAGCAGGTGGAAGCCCCACCAAGAGACCCAGTACTTC. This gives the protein CASRWKPHQETQYF.